Listed here are 2 T cell receptor beta chains from one sample, sequenced in a study of T cell repertoires in cytomegalovirus infection. Via MiXCR, TCRdb re-called the reads, giving one row per CDR3 protein. The sample lists more than 650,000 distinct CDR3 sequences; 35% were seen once. Sequenced input: PBMCs. The receptors originated from a human donor in good health (CMV status not recorded). Some clones in this sample may be carry-over from other donors' samples.

V and J are TRBV25-1 and TRBJ2-3; D call uncertain. V lost 5 bases to trimming and J lost 0 bases, with 9 bases between them. Germline CDR1 MGHDK, CDR2 SYGVNS. This CDR3 has 14 amino acids. The CDR3 DNA sequence: TGTGCCAGCAGTCACCAAGACAGCACAGATACGCAGTATTTT. Protein sequence: CASSHQDSTDTQYF.

The V and J genes are TRBV29-1 and TRBJ1-2; 7 nucleotides align to TRBD1. This CDR3 is 12 amino acids long. CDR1 and CDR2 from the germline V gene are SQVTM and ANQGSEA. V trimming: 6 bases; J trimming: 6 bases; junction bases outside the gene matches: 7. In DNA, the CDR3 is TGCAGCGTGAGACAGGGATGGGATGGCTACACCTTC. Its protein is CSVRQGWDGYTF.